This TCR beta chain emerged from a study of T cell repertoires in cytomegalovirus infection. Study-level background: Carrying CMV and the relevant HLA type showed in public TCR beta signatures. Study results and caveats: CMV carriers with the relevant HLA were identified by cumulative public TCR beta family frequency. CMV-specific HLA-C-restricted TCR beta clonotypes dominated the ex vivo response.

TCRdb ran MiXCR on the reads and lists one entry per CDR3 protein. The sample records under 600,000 distinct CDR3 sequences, 15% to 20% being singletons. This CDR3 contains 19 residues. Trimming at V came to 2 bases and at J to 8 bases, leaving 16 bases not matched to a gene. CDR1 and CDR2 (germline): MNHNS, SASEGT. At least ten counts were recorded for this clonotype. Its antigen is currently unknown. The TCR comes from a human donor in good health (CMV status not recorded). Some clones in this sample may be carry-over from other donors' samples. The chain joins TRBV6-1 to TRBJ1-6, with 9 bases lining up with TRBD1. What was sequenced was CD8+ T cells from PBMCs. CDR3 nucleotides: TGTGCCAGCAGTGAATCGGGACAGGGTCTCCTGGGATTGTATTCACCCCTCCACTTT. Its translation is CASSESGQGLLGLYSPLHF.